Sequencing of this T cell receptor (beta chain) was carried out in a study of blood T cell repertoires in COVID-19. Study members were between roughly 18 and 89 years old and lived in 25 or so US regions. Those designated as exposed participants met a COVID-19 case within 2 weeks before study entry. A few counts support this clone. The authors' processing: The authors estimated nucleated cell counts from reference gene primer amplification. Data came from immunoSEQ multiplex PCR; TCRdb stores just in-frame clones and leaves some out. For V, J and clone size, that table is used; D and trimming come from the DNA. There are around 250,000 clones in the sample; over 80% occur only once, and 3% to 3.5% lies in the top ten. After removal of 4 bases from V and 8 bases from J, the junction contained 3 bases not matched to a gene. The CDR3 is 13 residues long. Germline V lookup: CDR1 SGHRS, CDR2 YFSETQ.

The V and J genes are TRBV5-1 and TRBJ2-4; 10 bases map to TRBD1. Material for sequencing was PBMCs or T cells enriched from blood (not recorded which). This clonotype was sampled from a woman in her thirties or forties who had been exposed to COVID-19. The CDR3 bases are TGCGCCAGCAGCGTCGGACAGGGGGACATTCAGTACTTC. Its translation: CASSVGQGDIQYF. The full variable domain, with the rest looked up from reference TRBV5-1 and TRBJ2-4, is KAGVTQTPRYLIKTRGQQVTLSCSPISGHRSVSWYQQTPGQGLQFLFEYFSETQRNKGNFPGRFSGRQFSNSRSEMNVSTLELGDSALYLCASSVGQGDIQYFGAGTRLSVL.